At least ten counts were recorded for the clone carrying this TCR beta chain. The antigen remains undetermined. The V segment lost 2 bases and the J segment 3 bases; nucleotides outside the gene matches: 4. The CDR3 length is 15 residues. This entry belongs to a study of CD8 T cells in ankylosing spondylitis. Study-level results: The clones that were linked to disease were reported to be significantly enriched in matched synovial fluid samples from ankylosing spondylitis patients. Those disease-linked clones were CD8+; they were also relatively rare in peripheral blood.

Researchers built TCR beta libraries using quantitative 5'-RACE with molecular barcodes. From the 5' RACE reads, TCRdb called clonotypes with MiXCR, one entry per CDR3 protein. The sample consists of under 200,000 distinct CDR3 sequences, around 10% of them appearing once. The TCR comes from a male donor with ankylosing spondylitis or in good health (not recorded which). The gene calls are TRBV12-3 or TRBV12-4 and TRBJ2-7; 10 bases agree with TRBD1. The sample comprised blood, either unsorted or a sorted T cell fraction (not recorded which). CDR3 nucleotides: TGTGCCAGCAGTTTAAGGAGGACAGGGGGCTACGAGCAGTACTTC. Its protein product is CASSLRRTGGYEQYF.